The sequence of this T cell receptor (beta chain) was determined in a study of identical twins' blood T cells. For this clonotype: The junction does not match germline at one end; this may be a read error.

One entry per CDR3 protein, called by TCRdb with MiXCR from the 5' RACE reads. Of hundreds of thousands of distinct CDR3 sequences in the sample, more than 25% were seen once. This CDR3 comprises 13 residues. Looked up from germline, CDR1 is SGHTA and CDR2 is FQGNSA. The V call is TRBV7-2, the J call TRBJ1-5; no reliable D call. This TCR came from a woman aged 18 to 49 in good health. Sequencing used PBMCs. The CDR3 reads CASSRAFNRPQHF. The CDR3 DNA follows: TGTGCCAGCAGCCGGGCCTTCAATCGGCCCCAGCATTTT. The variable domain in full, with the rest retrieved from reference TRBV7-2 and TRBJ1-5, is GAGVSQSPSNKVTEKGKDVELRCDPISGHTALYWYRQSLGQGLEFLIYFQGNSAPDKSGLPSDRFSAERTGGSVSTLTIQRTQQEDSAVYLCASSRAFNRPQHFGDGTRLSIL.